This TCR beta chain is drawn from a study of CD8 T cells in Susac syndrome. Across the whole study: Sequencing included Susac syndrome patients, six of them with active disease and roughly eight in remission.

Sequencing targeted TCR beta in T cells from blood (CD8+ and CD4+). CDR3 length equals 13 residues. CDR1 SQVTM and CDR2 ANQGSEA come from the germline V gene. V lost 1 base and J 1 base, leaving 7 bases between the germline ends. RNA in amounts of about 0.5 to 1 ug was reverse transcribed with random hexamers. A single record per CDR3 protein comes from TCRdb applying MiXCR to the immunoSEQ multiplex PCR reads. Here the sample spans roughly 130,000 distinct CDR3 sequences, nearly 96% being singletons. Material for sequencing was CD4+ T cells from PBMCs. V usage is TRBV29-1 and J usage is TRBJ1-1; D might be TRBD1 (5 bases). The receptor comes from a human donor with Susac syndrome. CDR3 sequence: CSVEGGGNTEAFF. DNA for the CDR3: TGCAGCGTTGAAGGGGGCGGGAACACTGAAGCTTTCTTT.